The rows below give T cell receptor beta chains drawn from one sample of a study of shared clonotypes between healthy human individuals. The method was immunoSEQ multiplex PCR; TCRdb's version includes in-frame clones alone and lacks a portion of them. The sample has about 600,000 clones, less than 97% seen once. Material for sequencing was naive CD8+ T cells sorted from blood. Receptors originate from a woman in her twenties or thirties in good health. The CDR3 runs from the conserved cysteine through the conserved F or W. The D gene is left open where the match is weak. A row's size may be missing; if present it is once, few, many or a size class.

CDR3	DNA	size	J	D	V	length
CASSIGLLGEQYF	TGTGCCAGTAGTATAGGCCTGCTGGGTGAGCAGTACTTC	NA	TRBJ2-7	NA	TRBV19	13
CASSYSGPGLDNEQFF	TGTGCCAGCAGTTACTCGGGCCCGGGACTAGACAATGAGCAGTTCTTC	NA	TRBJ2-1	TRBD2	TRBV6-5	16
CASSPGVAGPTGELFF	TGTGCCAGCAGTCCCGGGGTAGCGGGACCTACCGGGGAGCTGTTTTTT	NA	TRBJ2-2	TRBD2	TRBV27	16
CASTRQDSNQPQHF	TGTGCCAGCACCCGTCAGGATAGCAATCAGCCCCAGCATTTT	NA	TRBJ1-5	NA	TRBV6-4	14
CSVSGTSSSEQYF	TGCAGCGTTTCCGGGACTAGCTCCTCCGAGCAGTACTTC	NA	TRBJ2-7	TRBD2	TRBV29-1	13
CSLCTNDYEQFF	TGCAGCCTTTGCACGAACGATTATGAGCAGTTCTTC	NA	TRBJ2-1	NA	TRBV29-1	12
CASSVQGLNNQPQHF	TGTGCCAGCAGTGTACAGGGTTTGAACAATCAGCCCCAGCATTTT	NA	TRBJ1-5	NA	TRBV27	15
CASSRDYSNYGYTF	TGTGCCAGCAGTCGGGACTATTCTAACTATGGCTACACCTTC	NA	TRBJ1-2	NA	TRBV28	14
CAWGYEDQETQYF	TGTGCCTGGGGTTATGAGGACCAAGAGACCCAGTACTTC	NA	TRBJ2-5	NA	TRBV30	13
CASSSSEGPGGYTF	TGTGCCAGCAGTTCGTCGGAGGGCCCGGGTGGCTACACCTTC	NA	TRBJ1-2	NA	TRBV27	14
CASSLMNRGNTGELFF	TGTGCCAGCAGCTTAATGAACAGGGGTAACACCGGGGAGCTGTTTTTT	NA	TRBJ2-2	TRBD1	TRBV5-6	16
CASSPPWGTHEQYF	TGTGCCAGCAGCCCTCCTTGGGGAACTCACGAGCAGTACTTC	NA	TRBJ2-7	NA	TRBV7-2	14
CASSWDSGSLKPNTGELFF	TGTGCCAGCAGCTGGGATAGCGGGTCCCTCAAACCGAACACCGGGGAGCTGTTTTTT	NA	TRBJ2-2	TRBD2	TRBV7-2	19
CAVRPVGTEEETQYF	TGTGCCGTTCGACCCGTCGGGACAGAAGAAGAGACCCAGTACTTC	NA	TRBJ2-5	TRBD1	TRBV27	15
CASNPPGQGYEQYF	TGTGCCAGCAACCCCCCGGGACAGGGCTACGAGCAGTACTTC	once	TRBJ2-7	TRBD1	TRBV5-6	14
CASRSQGNQPQHF	TGTGCCAGCAGGTCACAAGGAAATCAGCCCCAGCATTTT	NA	TRBJ1-5	NA	TRBV28	13
CASSPGQGSSYEQYF	TGTGCCAGCAGCCCCGGGCAGGGGAGCTCCTACGAGCAGTACTTC	NA	TRBJ2-7	NA	TRBV7-9	15
CASSSRRISTYEEQYF	TGTGCCAGCAGTTCAAGACGGATTTCAACCTACGAGGAGCAGTACTTC	NA	TRBJ2-7	NA	TRBV28	16
CASRGENTGELFF	TGTGCCAGCAGGGGCGAGAACACCGGGGAGCTGTTTTTT	NA	TRBJ2-2	NA	TRBV7-7	13
CASSFFSPGELFF	TGTGCCAGCAGTTTTTTTTCCCCCGGGGAGCTGTTTTTT	NA	TRBJ2-2	NA	TRBV27	13
CSGTGPEDGEKLFF	TGCAGCGGGACCGGGCCCGAGGACGGTGAAAAACTGTTTTTT	NA	TRBJ1-4	NA	TRBV29-1	14
CATSRDSYEQYF	TGTGCCACCAGCAGGGACAGCTACGAGCAGTACTTC	NA	TRBJ2-7	NA	TRBV15	12
CTSSQDDYKNIQYF	TGCACCAGCAGCCAAGATGACTACAAAAACATTCAGTACTTC	NA	TRBJ2-4	NA	TRBV1	14
CASSVSGTGAINEKLFF	TGTGCCAGCAGTGTATCCGGGACAGGGGCCATTAATGAAAAACTGTTTTTT	NA	TRBJ1-4	TRBD1	TRBV6-1	17
CASSAGTGKYEQYF	TGTGCCAGCAGCGCCGGGACAGGGAAATACGAGCAGTACTTC	NA	TRBJ2-7	TRBD1	TRBV13	14
CATSVGGTPYEQYF	TGTGCCACCTCAGTTGGCGGGACGCCCTACGAGCAGTACTTC	NA	TRBJ2-7	NA	TRBV27	14
CASSVEGPGTSGLYEQFF	TGTGCCAGCAGCGTAGAGGGGCCGGGGACTAGCGGGTTGTATGAGCAGTTCTTC	NA	TRBJ2-1	TRBD2	TRBV9	18
CASSLAAYEQYF	TGTGCCAGCAGTTTAGCGGCCTACGAGCAGTACTTC	NA	TRBJ2-7	NA	TRBV7-9	12
CASSPRLAGVPLTDTQYF	TGTGCCAGCAGCCCCCGACTAGCGGGAGTCCCCCTCACAGATACGCAGTATTTT	NA	TRBJ2-3	TRBD2	TRBV7-8	18
CASSQEPAVSAEQFF	TGCGCCAGCAGCCAAGAGCCAGCGGTCTCAGCTGAGCAGTTCTTC	NA	TRBJ2-1	NA	TRBV4-1	15
CAWTKGAGADTQYF	TGTGCCTGGACCAAAGGGGCAGGGGCAGATACGCAGTATTTT	NA	TRBJ2-3	NA	TRBV30	14
CSVEANLDYGYTF	TGCAGCGTTGAGGCAAATCTAGACTATGGCTACACCTTC	NA	TRBJ1-2	NA	TRBV29-1	13
CASSFQGTVGGFRNEKLFF	TGTGCCAGCAGTTTCCAAGGGACAGTGGGGGGCTTTAGGAATGAAAAACTGTTTTTT	NA	TRBJ1-4	TRBD1	TRBV28	19
CASSSRVISGNTIYF	TGTGCCAGCAGTAGCAGGGTAATTTCTGGAAACACCATATATTTT	once	TRBJ1-3	NA	TRBV28	15
CASSFDSSNLYGYTF	TGTGCCAGCAGCTTCGACAGCTCCAACCTCTATGGCTACACCTTC	NA	TRBJ1-2	NA	TRBV7-9	15
CASSDRGRLAKNIQYF	TGTGCCAGCAGTGACAGGGGGAGGCTAGCCAAAAACATTCAGTACTTC	NA	TRBJ2-4	NA	TRBV2	16
CASSQGSKGNTEAFF	TGCGCCAGCAGCCAAGGTAGCAAGGGGAACACTGAAGCTTTCTTT	NA	TRBJ1-1	NA	TRBV4-1	15
CASSFREYEQYF	TGTGCCAGCAGTTTTCGGGAGTACGAGCAGTACTTC	NA	TRBJ2-7	NA	TRBV27	12
CASSLGLAGADTQYF	TGCGCCAGCAGCTTGGGGCTAGCGGGAGCGGATACGCAGTATTTT	NA	TRBJ2-3	TRBD2	TRBV5-1	15
CASSLSVGGGTYEQYF	TGTGCCAGCAGTTTGTCCGTGGGCGGTGGCACCTACGAGCAGTACTTC	NA	TRBJ2-7	NA	TRBV28	16
CASSYDGPSSYNEQFF	TGTGCCAGCAGTTACGACGGGCCCAGCTCCTACAATGAGCAGTTCTTC	NA	TRBJ2-1	NA	TRBV6-5	16
CASSGLAEEAYNEQFF	TGTGCCAGCAGTGGATTAGCGGAGGAAGCCTACAATGAGCAGTTCTTC	NA	TRBJ2-1	NA	TRBV28	16
CASSVTALNEQFF	TGTGCTAGTAGTGTGACAGCCCTGAATGAGCAGTTCTTC	NA	TRBJ2-1	NA	TRBV12-5	13
CSVEIPGGSSPLHF	TGCAGCGTTGAGATTCCGGGGGGTTCTTCACCCCTCCACTTT	NA	TRBJ1-6	NA	TRBV29-1	14
CASSDGTGGATEAFF	TGTGCCAGCAGTGACGGGACAGGGGGGGCCACTGAAGCTTTCTTT	NA	TRBJ1-1	TRBD1	TRBV6-4	15
CASSPGVAWETQYF	TGTGCCAGCAGCCCGGGGGTAGCATGGGAGACCCAGTACTTC	NA	TRBJ2-5	NA	TRBV4-2	14
CSATDEDEQYF	TGCAGTGCCACGGACGAGGACGAGCAGTACTTC	NA	TRBJ2-7	NA	TRBV20-1	11
CASSLRHKWTEAFF	TGTGCCAGCAGTTTACGGCATAAGTGGACTGAAGCTTTCTTT	NA	TRBJ1-1	NA	TRBV28	14
CATRAGTTEAFF	TGTGCCACCAGGGCCGGGACCACTGAAGCTTTCTTT	NA	TRBJ1-1	NA	TRBV5-4	12
CASRVQGRETQYF	TGTGCCAGCAGGGTTCAGGGCAGGGAGACCCAGTACTTC	NA	TRBJ2-5	NA	TRBV28	13
CASSPLSGSIDTQYF	TGCGCCAGCAGCCCCTTGAGCGGGAGTATAGATACGCAGTATTTT	NA	TRBJ2-3	TRBD2	TRBV5-1	15
CASSRDSSNQPQHF	TGTGCCAGCAGCCGTGACAGTAGCAATCAGCCCCAGCATTTT	few	TRBJ1-5	NA	TRBV7-9	14
CASSIWAPGTSLYEQFF	TGTGCCAGTAGTATTTGGGCCCCCGGGACTAGCTTATATGAGCAGTTCTTC	NA	TRBJ2-1	TRBD2	TRBV19	17
CASSYPGTENQPQHF	TGTGCCAGCAGTTACCCCGGGACAGAGAATCAGCCCCAGCATTTT	NA	TRBJ1-5	TRBD1	TRBV28	15
CASSLGGGDPEAFF	TGTGCCAGCAGTCTAGGGGGAGGCGACCCAGAAGCTTTCTTT	NA	TRBJ1-1	NA	TRBV5-6	14
CASRGNGNEKLFF	TGTGCCAGCAGAGGGAACGGAAATGAAAAACTGTTTTTT	NA	TRBJ1-4	NA	TRBV6-5	13
CSGRAPNTGELFF	TGCAGCGGCAGGGCCCCGAACACCGGGGAGCTGTTTTTT	NA	TRBJ2-2	NA	TRBV29-1	13
CASSWTAYNEQFF	TGTGCCAGCAGTTGGACAGCCTACAATGAGCAGTTCTTC	NA	TRBJ2-1	NA	TRBV27	13
CASSQRTGGGEQYF	TGCGCCAGCAGCCAGAGGACAGGGGGAGGCGAGCAGTACTTC	NA	TRBJ2-7	TRBD1	TRBV4-1	14